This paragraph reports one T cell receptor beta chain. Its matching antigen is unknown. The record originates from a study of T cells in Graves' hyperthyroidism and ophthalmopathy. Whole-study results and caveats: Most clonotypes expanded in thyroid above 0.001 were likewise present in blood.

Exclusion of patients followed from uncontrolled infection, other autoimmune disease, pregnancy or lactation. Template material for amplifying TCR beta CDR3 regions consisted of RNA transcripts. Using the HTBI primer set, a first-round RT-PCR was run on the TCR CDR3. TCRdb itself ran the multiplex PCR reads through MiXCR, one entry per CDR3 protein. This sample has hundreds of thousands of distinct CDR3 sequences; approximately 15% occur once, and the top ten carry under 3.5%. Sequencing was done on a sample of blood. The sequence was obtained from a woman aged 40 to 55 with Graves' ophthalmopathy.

CDR3 protein: CASSASPGQAGEQYF. The DNA for the CDR3 is TGTGCCAGCAGCGCCTCCCCGGGACAGGCCGGGGAGCAGTACTTC. The V call is TRBV9, the J call TRBJ2-7; TRBD1 matches 8 bases. V lost 3 bases and J lost 7; bases outside the gene matches: 12. Germline V gene data show CDR1 as SGDLS and CDR2 as YYNGEE. This CDR3 comprises 15 residues.